The 19 T cell receptor beta chains below were found in one sample sequenced in a study of post-analysis software for immune sequencing data. Study findings and constraints: In patients, roughly five TRBV segments were more frequent than in controls, with TRBV5-6, TRBV5-1 and TRBV20-1 among them.

Their cognate antigens are unknown. Tagging with unique molecular identifiers was a feature of the TCR beta cDNA libraries. MiXCR, applied by TCRdb to the PCR reads, yields one record per CDR3 protein. The table lists roughly 570,000 distinct CDR3 sequences, around a third of them singletons, with 4.5% to 7.5% in the top ten. Sequenced input: blood. Source of these receptors: a girl aged 2-17 years with multiple sclerosis.

This clonotype has ten or more counts. In DNA, the CDR3 is TGCGCCAGCAGCGACACAGGGGGGCCCAACGTCCTGACTTTC. Translation gives CASSDTGGPNVLTF. This rearrangement joins TRBV5-1 to TRBJ2-6; 8 bases line up with TRBD1. In germline, CDR1 is SGHRS, CDR2 YFSETQ. This CDR3 has 14 residues. V was pared by 4 bases and J by 8 bases, with 5 bases of the junction left unmatched.

This clonotype was picked up a small number of times. The chain couples TRBV11-2 to TRBJ2-5, with 10 bases aligning to TRBD1. The V and J ends lost 5 bases and 11 bases, in that order; junction bases with no gene match: 8. There are 13 residues in the CDR3. CDR1 and CDR2 from the germline V gene are SGHAT and FQNNGV. CDR3 in amino acids: CASSVNPGQGQYF. The CDR3 nucleotides read TGTGCCAGCAGCGTAAATCCGGGACAGGGGCAGTACTTC.

This rearrangement joins TRBV18 to TRBJ2-7, with 16 bases lining up with TRBD2. Trimming removed 5 bases from V and 3 bases from J; junction bases left unmatched: 4. This CDR3 contains 16 residues. Germline CDR1 KGHSH, CDR2 LQKENI. CDR3 DNA: TGTGCCAGCTCAGGGACTAGCGGGGGGGTAATCTACGAGCAGTACTTC. It translates to CASSGTSGGVIYEQYF. Variable domain in full (rest from reference TRBV18 and TRBJ2-7): NAGVMQNPRHLVRRRGQEARLRCSPMKGHSHVYWYRQLPEEGLKFMVYLQKENIIDESGMPKERFSAEFPKEGPSILRIQQVVRGDSAAYFCASSGTSGGVIYEQYFGPGTRLTVT.

The rearrangement links TRBV20-1 to TRBJ2-2, with D unresolved. Trimming shortened V by 6 bases and J by 3 bases, and 11 bases separated the two germline ends. The CDR3 is made up of 13 amino acids. Germline loops: CDR1 DFQATT, CDR2 SNEGSKA (reference sequence). CDR3 sequence: CSARYMYTGELFF. The CDR3 region has the DNA TGCAGTGCCCGTTACATGTACACCGGGGAGCTGTTTTTT.

The rearrangement joins TRBV20-1 to TRBJ2-5; 11 nucleotides line up with TRBD1. CDR1 and CDR2 from the germline V gene are DFQATT and SNEGSKA (reference sequence). J was trimmed by 5 bases and V by 3 bases; bases with no gene match: 8. The CDR3 is 15 amino acids. The CDR3, as DNA: TGCAGTGCTAGGACGGACAGGGGGCGAGAGGAGACCCAGTACTTC. Its translation is CSARTDRGREETQYF.

This clonotype was counted a few times. In DNA form, the CDR3 reads TGTGCTAGTGCCCCGGACGGCTATGGCTACACCTTC. Translation: CASAPDGYGYTF. The rearrangement uses TRBV12-5 and TRBJ1-2, with D unresolved. The CDR3 length is 12 residues. The germline V gene encodes CDR1 LGHNT and CDR2 FRNRAP. V was shortened by 7 bases and J by 4 bases, with 10 bases between the two germline ends.

This chain connects TRBV20-1 to TRBJ2-7; TRBD2 agrees at 9 bases. Germline V gene lookup returns CDR1 DFQATT and CDR2 SNEGSKA (reference sequence). V lost 3 bases to trimming and J lost 4 bases; unmatched junction nucleotides: 10. CDR3 length equals 15 residues. In nucleotides, the CDR3 is TGCAGTGCTAGGCTGCGGGTAGCGGGGGTTTACGAGCAGTACTTC. Amino acid sequence: CSARLRVAGVYEQYF.

V gene TRBV6-6 combines with J gene TRBJ2-1; D might be TRBD1 or TRBD2, each matching 5 bases. V was cut by 7 bases and J by 0 bases, with 10 bases left in between. In germline, CDR1 is MNHNY, CDR2 SVGAGI (reference sequence). This CDR3 is built from 14 residues. This CDR3 reads CASISGTSYNEQFF. The DNA of the CDR3 is TGTGCCAGCATCTCAGGGACCTCCTACAATGAGCAGTTCTTC.

This chain connects TRBV6-6 to TRBJ2-5, with 10 bases matching TRBD1. The CDR3 runs 16 residues. Trimming removed 5 bases from V and 4 bases from J; junction bases left unmatched: 10. In germline, CDR1 is MNHNY, CDR2 SVGAGI (reference sequence). The CDR3 nucleotides read TGTGCCAGCAGTCTCCGGGGACAGGGGTTGAGAGAGACCCAGTACTTC. It is translated as CASSLRGQGLRETQYF.

This sequence joins TRBV6-2 or TRBV6-3 and TRBJ1-1; D is undetermined. Germline values: CDR1 MNHEY, CDR2 SVGEGT. Trimming took 6 bases from V and 1 from J, leaving 9 bases between them. The CDR3 has 13 residues. The CDR3 DNA reads as TGTGCCAGCAGGGAGGACGGGAACACTGAAGCTTTCTTT. Translation: CASREDGNTEAFF.

This rearrangement joins TRBV19 to TRBJ2-3; TRBD1 agrees at 9 bases. Per the germline V gene, CDR1 is LNHDA and CDR2 is SQIVND (reference sequence). Germline trimming cut 7 bases from V and 4 bases from J; bases unmatched to any gene: 12. The CDR3 is made up of 16 amino acids. CDR3 DNA sequence: TGTGCCAGTAATCCCCGAAGGACAGGGGTTGCAGATACGCAGTATTTT. Protein: CASNPRRTGVADTQYF. The variable domain in full, with the rest retrieved from reference TRBV19 and TRBJ2-3, is DGGITQSPKYLFRKEGQNVTLSCEQNLNHDAMYWYRQDPGQGLRLIYYSQIVNDFQKGDIAEGYSVSREKKESFPLTVTSAQKNPTAFYLCASNPRRTGVADTQYFGPGTRLTVL.

This clonotype was seen more than once but under ten times. The rearrangement joins TRBV6-5 to TRBJ1-2; D is uncertain. This CDR3 has 14 residues. The V end lost 0 bases, the J end lost 4 bases, and 9 bases lay between the germline ends. CDR1 is MNHEY, CDR2 SVGAGI, per germline. The CDR3: CASSYSSGSYGYTF. DNA for the CDR3: TGTGCCAGCAGTTACTCGAGTGGGTCCTATGGCTACACCTTC.

This clonotype was detected a few times. The J gene is TRBJ2-3, the V gene TRBV6-5, with a tentative D call TRBD2 (7 bases). The CDR3 sequence is 16 residues long. With 6 bases removed from V and 1 base from J, the gap between germline ends came to 17 bases. Per germline, CDR1 MNHEY and CDR2 SVGAGI. CDR3 sequence: CASSRPGGGGTDTQYF. In nucleotides, the CDR3 is TGTGCCAGCAGCCGCCCGGGGGGCGGGGGCACAGATACGCAGTATTTT.

This clonotype turned up a few times. This chain connects TRBV5-1 to TRBJ2-3, with TRBD2 matching over 15 bases. The CDR3 runs to 19 residues. Germline V CDR1 and CDR2: SGHRS, YFSETQ. The trim removed 3 bases at V and 3 bases at J, leaving 11 bases unmatched. CDR3 bases: TGCGCCAGCAGCTCCATAGGACTAGCGGGGGGGCTTAGTACAGATACGCAGTATTTT. Residues: CASSSIGLAGGLSTDTQYF. The variable domain in full, with the rest retrieved from reference TRBV5-1 and TRBJ2-3, is KAGVTQTPRYLIKTRGQQVTLSCSPISGHRSVSWYQQTPGQGLQFLFEYFSETQRNKGNFPGRFSGRQFSNSRSEMNVSTLELGDSALYLCASSSIGLAGGLSTDTQYFGPGTRLTVL.

There are a few counts of this clonotype. The chain links TRBV7-8 to TRBJ2-5; 9 bases are a match to TRBD1. In germline, CDR1 is SGHVS, CDR2 FQNEAQ. The CDR3 consists of 17 residues. The V and J ends lost 4 bases and 5 bases, in that order; junction bases with no gene match: 14. The CDR3 reads CASSSEPGQGPMETQYF. The CDR3 DNA is TGTGCCAGCAGCTCTGAACCGGGACAGGGACCAATGGAGACCCAGTACTTC.

This clonotype was counted only a few times. The chain joins TRBV29-1 to TRBJ1-2; TRBD1 agrees at 9 bases. The CDR3 length is 14 residues. V gave up 7 bases and J gave up 3 bases; unmatched junction bases: 9. The germline CDR1 and CDR2 sequences are SQVTM and ANQGSEA. CDR3 residues: CSALEGQGHYGYTF. In DNA form, the CDR3 reads TGCAGCGCCCTTGAGGGACAGGGACACTATGGCTACACCTTC.

The sample holds a few counts of this clonotype. This sequence may be a read error, since a much larger clone differs from it by one base. This chain uses TRBV29-1 with TRBJ1-1; D not certain. The V end lost 7 bases, the J end lost 1 base, and 4 bases lay between the germline ends. The CDR3 consists of 10 residues. Germline loops: CDR1 SQVTM, CDR2 ANQGSEA. Written as DNA, the CDR3 is TGCAGCGCTAAGAACACTGAAGCTTTCTTT. Amino acids: CSAKNTEAFF. The full variable domain, with the rest looked up from reference TRBV29-1 and TRBJ1-1, is SAVISQKPSRDICQRGTSLTIQCQVDSQVTMMFWYRQQPGQSLTLIATANQGSEATYESGFVIDKFPISRPNLTFSTLTVSNMSPEDSSIYLCSAKNTEAFFGQGTRLTVV.

The genes are TRBV6-6 and TRBJ2-3, with D maybe TRBD2 (6 bases). Germline lookup yields CDR1 MNHNY and CDR2 SVGAGI (reference sequence). Deletions cut 2 bases from V and 4 bases from J, with 13 bases between. This CDR3 region has 15 residues. The CDR3 DNA sequence: TGTGCCAGCAGTTACCCCGGGGGAAGCGCAGATACGCAGTATTTT. Translation gives CASSYPGGSADTQYF.

The sample holds a few counts of this clonotype. V usage is TRBV20-1 and J usage is TRBJ1-1; D not certain. Deletions cut 3 bases from V and 0 bases from J, with 20 bases between. CDR1 is DFQATT, CDR2 SNEGSKA, per germline (reference sequence). The CDR3 spans 17 residues. The DNA of the CDR3 is TGCAGTGCTAGTCGCAGGCCCACTATGGCCCTGAACACTGAAGCTTTCTTT. Its translation is CSASRRPTMALNTEAFF.